The present T cell receptor (beta chain) was sequenced within a study of T cell responses to AZD1222 COVID-19 vaccine. The ends were cut back, 4 bases at V and 2 bases at J, with 11 bases in the middle. Germline V gene lookup returns CDR1 GTSNPN and CDR2 SVGIG (reference sequence). This CDR3 has 13 amino acids. Study-wide results and caveats: Only five or six individuals given AZD1222 were seropositive at baseline. Spike-specific TCR breadth and depth grew following two AZD1222 doses.

Points on this clone: What it binds is unknown.

This table comes from immunoSEQ multiplex PCR, and its TCRdb copy is limited to in-frame clones, with some not included. The sample gives 150,000 or so clones, 75% to 90% of which show up once; 5.5% to 7% is in the top ten. The clonotype was recovered from an adult in good health. The sequencing used peripheral blood, collected on day 0 of AZD1222 vaccination. V gene TRBV30 combines with J gene TRBJ1-2; D perhaps matches TRBD1 (6 bases). CDR3 nucleotide sequence: TGTGCCTGGACCCGGGACACCAACTATGGCTACACCTTC. It is translated as CAWTRDTNYGYTF.